This TCR beta chain was captured by sequencing in a study of OX40 agonist ivuxolimab in advanced cancers. Study findings and constraints: Partial responders receiving 0.1-3.0 mg/kg showed among the lowest clonal expansion.

The CDR3 sequence is 15 residues long. The V gene's germline CDR1 is SEHNR and CDR2 FQNEAQ (reference sequence). Generated by immunoSEQ multiplex PCR, the TCRdb table keeps only in-frame clones and is missing some. In the table there are about 20,000 clones, 86% of which are singletons. Regarding this clone: Its matching antigen is unknown.

This sequence originates from an adult with an advanced solid tumor such as melanoma, head and neck, liver or kidney cancer. The rearrangement joins TRBV7-9 to TRBJ2-5, with TRBD2 matching 9 bases. The DNA end is more similar to TRBJ2-7, so the J call may be wrong. The sequencing used CD4+ or CD8+ T cells sorted from blood, collected in a trial of the OX40 agonist ivuxolimab. CDR3 sequence: CASSFGLAPTYEQYF. The CDR3 DNA reads as TGTGCCAGCAGCTTTGGACTAGCGCCCACCTACGAGCAGTACTTC.